Detailed here is one TCR beta chain. Isolation of CD4+ naive, central memory, regulatory and stem cell-like memory cells was achieved by sorting via CD45RO/CCR7/CD25/CD127/CD95/CD27. From germline, CDR1 is SGHTA and CDR2 FQGNSA. This CDR3 has 14 amino acids. The junction had 6 bases not matched to a gene; V was cut back by 3 bases and J by 5 bases. The data are from a study of beta chain features in type 1 diabetes. Every bit of the isolated RNA underwent reverse transcription, so sequencing read expressed TCRB transcripts. TCRdb keeps only in-frame clones here, not all; method: immunoSEQ multiplex PCR. The repertoire holds roughly 350,000 clones, about 11% seen once, with over 0.015% in the top ten.

This clonotype was obtained from a woman aged 25 to 39 in good health. V usage is TRBV7-2 and J usage is TRBJ2-5; 7 positions match TRBD2. What was sequenced was naive CD4+ T cells from blood. The CDR3 loop reads CASSFVAGGETQYF. CDR3 sequence (DNA): TGTGCCAGCAGCTTCGTAGCGGGCGGGGAGACCCAGTACTTC. The full variable domain, completed using reference TRBV7-2 and TRBJ2-5, is GAGVSQSPSNKVTEKGKDVELRCDPISGHTALYWYRQSLGQGLEFLIYFQGNSAPDKSGLPSDRFSAERTGGSVSTLTIQRTQQEDSAVYLCASSFVAGGETQYFGPGTRLLVL.